Presented here are 11 T cell receptor beta chains from one specimen sequenced in a study of blood T cell repertoires in COVID-19. The table came from immunoSEQ multiplex PCR; TCRdb's copy has only in-frame clones and leaves some out. The data contain approximately 200,000 clones, 70% to 90% of them singletons. The source material was peripheral blood. The receptors here all came from a man aged 45 to 65 with acute or convalescent COVID-19.

V is TRBV19 and J is TRBJ1-1; 8 bases agree with TRBD1. V gave up 5 bases and J gave up 3 bases; unmatched junction bases: 8. CDR3 size: 15 residues. Per germline, CDR1 LNHDA and CDR2 SQIVND (reference sequence). Here the CDR3 DNA reads TGTGCCAGTAGTCGACAGGGGAGGATTGACACTGAAGCTTTCTTT. Translated, it gives CASSRQGRIDTEAFF.

This clone has a single count. The DNA of the CDR3 is TGTGCCAGCAGCCCGGCCTCTGGACAGGGAATCCACGAGCAGTACTTC. It yields the protein CASSPASGQGIHEQYF. V and J are TRBV7-3 and TRBJ2-7; 8 bases are shared with TRBD1. This CDR3 has 16 amino acids. The junction had 14 bases not matched to a gene; V was cut back by 5 bases and J by 5 bases. Per the germline V gene, CDR1 is SGHTA and CDR2 is FQGTGA.

The DNA of the CDR3 is TGTGCCAGCAGTACGACAGGGGCCTACGAGCAGTACTTC. As protein: CASSTTGAYEQYF. The genes are TRBV4-2 and TRBJ2-7; 8 nucleotides agree with TRBD1. The V gene's germline CDR1 is LGHNA and CDR2 YNFKEQ. After removal of 6 bases from V and 2 bases from J, the junction contained 3 bases not matched to a gene. The CDR3 totals 13 residues.

The chain couples TRBV2 to TRBJ2-2; TRBD1 is a possible D gene (5 bases). V was clipped by 6 bases and J by 0 bases, with 11 bases between them. From germline, CDR1 is SNHLY and CDR2 FYNNEI. The CDR3 spans 15 residues. The CDR3 DNA reads TGTGCCAGCAGCCGCGACAGAGCGAACACCGGGGAGCTGTTTTTT. Encoded protein: CASSRDRANTGELFF.

The rearrangement links TRBV12-5 to TRBJ2-1; tentative D call: TRBD1 (5 bases). CDR3 length: 17 amino acids. V shed 0 bases and J shed 3 bases, with 15 bases lying between them. Germline lookup yields CDR1 LGHNT and CDR2 FRNRAP. The CDR3 region has the DNA TGTGCTAGTGGTTTGGTTGGGGCAGGGATCCTCTACAATGAGCAGTTCTTC. Translation gives CASGLVGAGILYNEQFF.

A few counts support this clone. V and J are TRBV3-1 (or the pseudogene TRBV3-2) and TRBJ1-2; D is unresolved. CDR3 length equals 13 residues. Germline CDR1 LGHDT, CDR2 YNNKEL (reference sequence). The V gene lost 3 bases and the J gene lost 8 bases, with 13 bases spanning the gap. CDR3 loop: CASSQTAAEGYTF. Here the CDR3 DNA reads TGTGCCAGCAGCCAGACGGCCGCGGAGGGCTACACCTTC.

This chain joins TRBV13 and TRBJ1-1, with D maybe TRBD1 (5 bases). Germline assignment: CDR1 PRHDT and CDR2 FYEKMQ (reference sequence). Trimming took 0 bases from V and 2 from J, leaving 10 bases between them. This CDR3 has 15 residues. In DNA form, the CDR3 reads TGTGCCAGCAGCTTAGGAAGGCAGGGAAACACTGAAGCTTTCTTT. Its protein is CASSLGRQGNTEAFF.

This clone has just a few counts. V is TRBV27 and J is TRBJ1-2; D possibly corresponds to TRBD1 (6 bases). The germline gives CDR1 MNHEY, CDR2 SMNVEV (reference sequence). V lost 2 bases to trimming and J lost 8 bases, with 12 bases between them. The CDR3 is made up of 13 amino acids. Here the CDR3 DNA reads TGTGCCAGCAGTTTACGGGGGGCGCGGGGCTACACCTTC. Residues: CASSLRGARGYTF.

The chain employs TRBV19 and TRBJ2-7; D may be TRBD1 (6 bases). Germline V gives CDR1 LNHDA, CDR2 SQIVND (reference sequence). The ends were cut back, 5 bases at V and 1 base at J, with 9 bases in the middle. This CDR3 is built from 13 residues. Written as DNA, the CDR3 is TGTGCCAGTAGTGTCCAGGGGTCCTACGAGCAGTACTTC. Its translation is CASSVQGSYEQYF.

V usage is TRBV5-1 and J usage is TRBJ2-1, with D perhaps TRBD1 (6 bases). This CDR3 spans 12 amino acids. The V end lost 2 bases, the J end lost 9 bases, and 9 bases lay between the germline ends. Germline CDR1 is SGHRS and CDR2 is YFSETQ. Here the CDR3 DNA reads TGCGCCAGCAGCTTCGGACAGAGTGAGCAGTTCTTC. Its translation is CASSFGQSEQFF.

The chain carries TRBV5-1 and TRBJ1-2; no reliable D call. CDR3 size: 13 residues. The germline CDR1 and CDR2 sequences are SGHRS and YFSETQ. V was pared by 0 bases and J by 7 bases, with 10 bases between. CDR3 DNA: TGCGCCAGCAGCTTGGAAGTGGAGGGTGGCTACACCTTC. It is translated as CASSLEVEGGYTF. Based on the CDR3 plus reference TRBV5-1 and TRBJ1-2, the full variable domain is KAGVTQTPRYLIKTRGQQVTLSCSPISGHRSVSWYQQTPGQGLQFLFEYFSETQRNKGNFPGRFSGRQFSNSRSEMNVSTLELGDSALYLCASSLEVEGGYTFGSGTRLTVV.